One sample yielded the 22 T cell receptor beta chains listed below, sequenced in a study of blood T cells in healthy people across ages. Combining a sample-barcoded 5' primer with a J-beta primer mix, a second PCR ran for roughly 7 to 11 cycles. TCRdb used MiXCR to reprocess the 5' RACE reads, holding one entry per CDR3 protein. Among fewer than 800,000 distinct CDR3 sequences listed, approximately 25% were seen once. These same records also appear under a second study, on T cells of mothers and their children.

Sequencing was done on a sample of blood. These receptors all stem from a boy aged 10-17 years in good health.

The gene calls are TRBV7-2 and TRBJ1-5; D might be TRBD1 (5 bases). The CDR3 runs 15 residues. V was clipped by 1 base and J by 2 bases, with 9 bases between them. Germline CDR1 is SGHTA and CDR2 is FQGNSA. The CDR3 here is CASSLEAGGNQPQHF. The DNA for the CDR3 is TGTGCCAGCAGCTTAGAGGCGGGGGGCAATCAGCCCCAGCATTTT.

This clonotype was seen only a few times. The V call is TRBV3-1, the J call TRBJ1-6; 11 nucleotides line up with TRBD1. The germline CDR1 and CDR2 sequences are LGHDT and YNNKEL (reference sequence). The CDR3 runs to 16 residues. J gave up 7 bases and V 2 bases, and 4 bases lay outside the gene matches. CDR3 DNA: TGTGCCAGCAGCCAAAATCGGGACAGGGGGAATTCACCCCTCCACTTT. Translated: CASSQNRDRGNSPLHF. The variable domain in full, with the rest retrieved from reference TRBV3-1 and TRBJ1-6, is DTAVSQTPKYLVTQMGNDKSIKCEQNLGHDTMYWYKQDSKKFLKIMFSYNNKELIINETVPNRFSPKSPDKAHLNLHINSLELGDSAVYFCASSQNRDRGNSPLHFGNGTRLTVT.

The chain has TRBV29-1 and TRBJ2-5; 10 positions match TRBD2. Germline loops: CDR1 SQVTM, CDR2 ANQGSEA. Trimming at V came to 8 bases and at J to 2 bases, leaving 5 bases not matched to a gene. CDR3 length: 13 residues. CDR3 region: CSLAGVLQETQYF. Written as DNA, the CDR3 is TGCAGCCTAGCGGGGGTACTTCAAGAGACCCAGTACTTC.

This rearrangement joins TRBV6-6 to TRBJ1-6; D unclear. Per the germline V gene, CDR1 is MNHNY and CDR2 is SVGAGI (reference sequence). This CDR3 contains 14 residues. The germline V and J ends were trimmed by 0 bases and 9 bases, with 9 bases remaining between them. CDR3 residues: CASSYSAGGSPLHF. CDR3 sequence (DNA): TGTGCCAGCAGTTACTCCGCGGGTGGTTCACCCCTCCACTTT.

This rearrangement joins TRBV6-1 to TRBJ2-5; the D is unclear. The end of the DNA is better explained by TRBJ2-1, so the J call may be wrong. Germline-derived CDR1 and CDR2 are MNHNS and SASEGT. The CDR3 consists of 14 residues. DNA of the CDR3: TGTGCCAGCAGCAGAAGCGTACCCTACAATGAGCAGTTCTTC. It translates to CASSRSVPYNEQFF.

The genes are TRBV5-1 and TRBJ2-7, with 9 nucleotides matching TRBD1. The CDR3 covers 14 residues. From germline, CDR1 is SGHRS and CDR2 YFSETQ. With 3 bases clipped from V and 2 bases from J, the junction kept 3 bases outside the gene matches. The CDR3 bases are TGCGCCAGCAGCTGGGACAGGGTGCCCTACGAGCAGTACTTC. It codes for CASSWDRVPYEQYF.

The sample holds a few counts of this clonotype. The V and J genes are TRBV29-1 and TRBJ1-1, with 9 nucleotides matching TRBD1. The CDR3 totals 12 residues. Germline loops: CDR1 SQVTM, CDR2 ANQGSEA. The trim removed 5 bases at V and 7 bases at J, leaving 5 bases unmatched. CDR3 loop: CSVRQGDGEAFF. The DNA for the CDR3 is TGCAGCGTTAGACAGGGGGACGGTGAAGCTTTCTTT.

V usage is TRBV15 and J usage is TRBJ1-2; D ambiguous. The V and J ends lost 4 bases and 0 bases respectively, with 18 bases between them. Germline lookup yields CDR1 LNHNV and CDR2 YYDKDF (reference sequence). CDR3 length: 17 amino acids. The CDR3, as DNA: TGTGCCACCAGCACTCCTCACCTGAGAGGTGCTAACTATGGCTACACCTTC. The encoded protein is CATSTPHLRGANYGYTF. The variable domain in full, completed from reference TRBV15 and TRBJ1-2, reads DAMVIQNPRYQVTQFGKPVTLSCSQTLNHNVMYWYQQKSSQAPKLLFHYYDKDFNNEADTPDNFQSRRPNTSFCFLDIRSPGLGDTAMYLCATSTPHLRGANYGYTFGSGTRLTVV.

The CDR3 spells CSIDRGTGELFF. CDR3 in DNA: TGCAGCATCGACAGGGGTACCGGGGAGCTGTTTTTT. This chain joins TRBV29-1 and TRBJ2-2; 8 bases line up with TRBD1. CDR1 and CDR2 from the germline V gene are SQVTM and ANQGSEA. V lost 8 bases to trimming and J lost 5 bases; unmatched junction nucleotides: 4. The CDR3 is made up of 12 amino acids.

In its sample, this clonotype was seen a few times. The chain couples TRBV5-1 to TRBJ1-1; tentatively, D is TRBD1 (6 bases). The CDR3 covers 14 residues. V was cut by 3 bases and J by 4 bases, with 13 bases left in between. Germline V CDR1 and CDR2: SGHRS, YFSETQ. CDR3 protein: CASSSDQGPTEAFF. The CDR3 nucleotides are TGCGCCAGCAGCTCTGATCAGGGGCCCACTGAAGCTTTCTTT. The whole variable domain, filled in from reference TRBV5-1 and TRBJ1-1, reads KAGVTQTPRYLIKTRGQQVTLSCSPISGHRSVSWYQQTPGQGLQFLFEYFSETQRNKGNFPGRFSGRQFSNSRSEMNVSTLELGDSALYLCASSSDQGPTEAFFGQGTRLTVV.

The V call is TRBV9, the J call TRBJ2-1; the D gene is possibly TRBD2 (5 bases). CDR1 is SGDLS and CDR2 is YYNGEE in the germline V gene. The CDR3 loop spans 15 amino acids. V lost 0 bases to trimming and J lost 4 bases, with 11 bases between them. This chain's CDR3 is CASSVGVAQYNEQFF. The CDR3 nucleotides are TGTGCCAGCAGCGTAGGTGTAGCGCAATACAATGAGCAGTTCTTC.

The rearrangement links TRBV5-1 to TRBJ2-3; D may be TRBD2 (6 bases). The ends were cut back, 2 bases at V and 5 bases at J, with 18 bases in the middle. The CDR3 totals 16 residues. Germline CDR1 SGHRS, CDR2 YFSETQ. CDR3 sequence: CASSFRAGPRGDTQYF. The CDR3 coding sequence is TGCGCCAGCAGCTTCCGAGCGGGCCCGAGGGGAGATACGCAGTATTTT. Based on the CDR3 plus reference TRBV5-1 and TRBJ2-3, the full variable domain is KAGVTQTPRYLIKTRGQQVTLSCSPISGHRSVSWYQQTPGQGLQFLFEYFSETQRNKGNFPGRFSGRQFSNSRSEMNVSTLELGDSALYLCASSFRAGPRGDTQYFGPGTRLTVL.

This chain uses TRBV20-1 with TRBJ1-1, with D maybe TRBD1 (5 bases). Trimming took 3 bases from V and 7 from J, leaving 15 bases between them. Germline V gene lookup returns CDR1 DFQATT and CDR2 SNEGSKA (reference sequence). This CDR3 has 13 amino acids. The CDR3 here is CSASDRQTDEAFF. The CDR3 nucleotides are TGCAGTGCTAGCGACCGACAGACAGATGAAGCTTTCTTT.

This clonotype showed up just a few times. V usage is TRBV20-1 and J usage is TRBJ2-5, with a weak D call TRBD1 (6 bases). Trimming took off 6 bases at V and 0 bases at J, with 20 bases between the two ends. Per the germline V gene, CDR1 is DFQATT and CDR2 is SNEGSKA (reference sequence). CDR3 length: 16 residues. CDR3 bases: TGCAGTGCGCGGAGAGGGGTACAGGGTTACCAAGAGACCCAGTACTTC. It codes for CSARRGVQGYQETQYF.

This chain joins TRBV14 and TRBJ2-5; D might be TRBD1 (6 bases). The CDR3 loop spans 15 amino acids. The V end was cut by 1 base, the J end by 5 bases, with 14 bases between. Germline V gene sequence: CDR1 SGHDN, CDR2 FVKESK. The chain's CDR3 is CASSQGARGFETQYF. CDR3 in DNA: TGTGCCAGCAGCCAAGGGGCCAGGGGCTTCGAGACCCAGTACTTC.

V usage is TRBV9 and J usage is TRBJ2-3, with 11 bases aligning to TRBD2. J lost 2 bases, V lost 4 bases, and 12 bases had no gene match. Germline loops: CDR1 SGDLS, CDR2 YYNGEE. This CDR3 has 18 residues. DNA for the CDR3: TGTGCCAGCAGCATTAGCGGGGGGGGCCGATTGAACACAGATACGCAGTATTTT. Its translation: CASSISGGGRLNTDTQYF.

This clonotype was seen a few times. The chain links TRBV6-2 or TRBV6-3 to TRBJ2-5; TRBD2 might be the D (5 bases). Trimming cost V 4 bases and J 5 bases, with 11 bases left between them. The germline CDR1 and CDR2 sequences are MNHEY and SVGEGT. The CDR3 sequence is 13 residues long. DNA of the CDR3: TGTGCCAGCAGTTCGGGGTCCTGGGAGACCCAGTACTTC. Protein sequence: CASSSGSWETQYF.

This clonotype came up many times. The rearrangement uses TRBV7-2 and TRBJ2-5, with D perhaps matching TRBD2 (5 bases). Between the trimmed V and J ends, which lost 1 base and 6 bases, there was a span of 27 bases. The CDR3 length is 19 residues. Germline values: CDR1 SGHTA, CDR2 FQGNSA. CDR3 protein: CASSLVFGRAYGSGKTQYF. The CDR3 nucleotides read TGTGCCAGCAGCTTAGTTTTTGGTCGGGCCTACGGTTCGGGGAAGACCCAGTACTTC.

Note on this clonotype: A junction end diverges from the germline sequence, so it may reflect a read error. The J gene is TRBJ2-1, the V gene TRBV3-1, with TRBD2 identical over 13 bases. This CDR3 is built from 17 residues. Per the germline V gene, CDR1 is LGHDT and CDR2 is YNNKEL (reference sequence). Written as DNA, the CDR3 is TGTGCCAACAGCCGCCGAAGGACTAGCGGGAGAATTAATGGGCAGTTCTTC. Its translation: CANSRRRTSGRINGQFF.

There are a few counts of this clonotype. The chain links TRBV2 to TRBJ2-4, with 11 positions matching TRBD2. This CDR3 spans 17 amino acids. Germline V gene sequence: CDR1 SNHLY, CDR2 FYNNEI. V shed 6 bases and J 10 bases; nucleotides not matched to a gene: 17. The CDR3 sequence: CASRSRTVAGGKLIQYF. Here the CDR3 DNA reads TGTGCCAGCAGGTCGAGAACCGTAGCGGGAGGGAAGTTAATTCAGTACTTC.

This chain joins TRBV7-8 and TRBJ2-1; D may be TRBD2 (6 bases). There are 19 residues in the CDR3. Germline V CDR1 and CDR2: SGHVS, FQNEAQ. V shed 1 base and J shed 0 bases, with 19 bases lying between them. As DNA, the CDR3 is TGTGCCAGCAGCTTAGGAGGTGGTGCGGGGCGTAGCTCCTACAATGAGCAGTTCTTC. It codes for CASSLGGGAGRSSYNEQFF.

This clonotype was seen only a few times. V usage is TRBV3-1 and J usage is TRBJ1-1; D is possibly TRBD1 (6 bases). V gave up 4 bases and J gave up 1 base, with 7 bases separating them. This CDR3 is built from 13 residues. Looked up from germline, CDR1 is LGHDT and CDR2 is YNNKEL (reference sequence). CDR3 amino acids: CASSRQENTEAFF. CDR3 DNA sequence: TGTGCCAGCAGCCGACAGGAGAACACTGAAGCTTTCTTT.